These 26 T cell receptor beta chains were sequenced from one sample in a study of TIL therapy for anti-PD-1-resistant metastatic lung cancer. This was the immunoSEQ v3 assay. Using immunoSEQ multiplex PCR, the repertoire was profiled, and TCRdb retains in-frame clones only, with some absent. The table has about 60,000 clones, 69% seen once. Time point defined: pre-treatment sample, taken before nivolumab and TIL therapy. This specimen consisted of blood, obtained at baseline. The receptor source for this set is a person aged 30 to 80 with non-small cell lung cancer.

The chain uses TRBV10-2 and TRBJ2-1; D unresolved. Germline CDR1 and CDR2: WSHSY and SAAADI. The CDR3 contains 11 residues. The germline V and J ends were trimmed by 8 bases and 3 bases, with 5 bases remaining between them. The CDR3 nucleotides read TGCGCCAGCGCCATCTACAATGAGCAGTTCTTC. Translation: CASAIYNEQFF.

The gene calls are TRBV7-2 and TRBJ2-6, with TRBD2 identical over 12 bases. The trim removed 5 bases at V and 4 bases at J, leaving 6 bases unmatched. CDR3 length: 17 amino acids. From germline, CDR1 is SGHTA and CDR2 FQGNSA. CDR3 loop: CASSGLAGGPGANVLTF. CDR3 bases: TGTGCCAGCAGCGGCCTAGCGGGGGGGCCCGGGGCCAACGTCCTGACTTTC.

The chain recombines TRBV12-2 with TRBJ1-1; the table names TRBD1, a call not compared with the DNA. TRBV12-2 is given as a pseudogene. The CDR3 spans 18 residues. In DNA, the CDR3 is TGTGCAAGTCGCTTAGGGGCAGGGACAGGGAAACTGAACACTGAAGCTTTCTTT. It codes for CASRLGAGTGKLNTEAFF.

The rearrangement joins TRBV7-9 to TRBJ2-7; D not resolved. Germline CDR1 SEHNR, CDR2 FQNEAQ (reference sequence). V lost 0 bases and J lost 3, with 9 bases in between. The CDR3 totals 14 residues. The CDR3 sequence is CASSLAPERYEQYF. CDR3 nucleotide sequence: TGTGCCAGCAGCTTAGCCCCCGAACGCTACGAGCAGTACTTC.

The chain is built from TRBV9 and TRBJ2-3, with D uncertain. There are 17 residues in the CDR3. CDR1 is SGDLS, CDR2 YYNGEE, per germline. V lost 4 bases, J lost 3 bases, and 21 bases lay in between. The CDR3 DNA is TGTGCCAGCAGCCTCCAAGGCGGTAGTATCGGGACAGATACGCAGTATTTT. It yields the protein CASSLQGGSIGTDTQYF.

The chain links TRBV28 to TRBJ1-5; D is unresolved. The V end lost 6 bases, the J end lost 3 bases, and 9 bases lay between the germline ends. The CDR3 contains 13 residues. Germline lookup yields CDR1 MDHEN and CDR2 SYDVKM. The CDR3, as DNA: TGTGCCAGCAGGCGTCAGACCAATCAGCCCCAGCATTTT. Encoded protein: CASRRQTNQPQHF.

The CDR3 protein is CASRRQGGAGLADEQFF. The CDR3 bases are TGTGCCAGCAGAAGACAAGGTGGGGCAGGGCTTGCCGATGAGCAGTTCTTC. J is TRBJ2-1 and V is TRBV2; TRBD1 might be the D (5 bases). CDR1 and CDR2 from the germline V gene are SNHLY and FYNNEI. The germline V and J ends were trimmed by 6 bases and 8 bases, with 26 bases remaining between them. CDR3 length: 17 residues.

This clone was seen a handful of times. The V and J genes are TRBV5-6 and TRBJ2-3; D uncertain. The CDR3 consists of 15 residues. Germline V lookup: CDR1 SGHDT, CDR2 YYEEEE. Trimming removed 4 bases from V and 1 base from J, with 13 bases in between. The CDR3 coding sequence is TGTGCCAGCAGCGCCCCCAGGTTACGCACAGATACGCAGTATTTT. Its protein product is CASSAPRLRTDTQYF.

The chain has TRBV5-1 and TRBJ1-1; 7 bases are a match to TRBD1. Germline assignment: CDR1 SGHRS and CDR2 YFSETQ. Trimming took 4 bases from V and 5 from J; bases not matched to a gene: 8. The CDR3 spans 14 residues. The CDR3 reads CASSDQGGNTEAFF. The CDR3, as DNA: TGCGCCAGCAGCGACCAGGGGGGCAATACTGAAGCTTTCTTT.

CDR3 bases: TGTGCCAGCAGCTTGACGGGACGGGAGAACACCGGGGAGCTGTTTTTT. The encoded protein is CASSLTGRENTGELFF. This sequence joins TRBV5-6 and TRBJ2-2; perhaps D is TRBD1 or TRBD2 (5 bases each). Trimming pared 1 base from V and 1 base from J, leaving 11 bases between. This CDR3 has 16 amino acids. Germline V CDR1 and CDR2: SGHDT, YYEEEE.

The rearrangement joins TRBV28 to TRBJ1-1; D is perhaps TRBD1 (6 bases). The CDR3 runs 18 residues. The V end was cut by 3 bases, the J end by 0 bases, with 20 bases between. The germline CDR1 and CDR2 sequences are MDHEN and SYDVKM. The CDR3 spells CASSFSPLGQNMNTEAFF. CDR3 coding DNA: TGTGCCAGCAGTTTTTCTCCTTTAGGACAGAACATGAACACTGAAGCTTTCTTT.

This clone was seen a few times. The DNA for the CDR3 is TGTGCCAGCAGCTCCACAGGGATCGGAAACACCATATATTTT. Translation gives CASSSTGIGNTIYF. V usage is TRBV9 and J usage is TRBJ1-3, with a weak D call TRBD1 (6 bases). Trimming cost V 4 bases and J 4 bases, with 12 bases left between them. Per the germline V gene, CDR1 is SGDLS and CDR2 is YYNGEE. The CDR3 length is 14 residues. Full variable domain (outside the CDR3, taken from reference TRBV9 and TRBJ1-3): DSGVTQTPKHLITATGQRVTLRCSPRSGDLSVYWYQQSLDQGLQFLIQYYNGEERAKGNILERFSAQQFPDLHSELNLSSLELGDSALYFCASSSTGIGNTIYFGEGSWLTVV.

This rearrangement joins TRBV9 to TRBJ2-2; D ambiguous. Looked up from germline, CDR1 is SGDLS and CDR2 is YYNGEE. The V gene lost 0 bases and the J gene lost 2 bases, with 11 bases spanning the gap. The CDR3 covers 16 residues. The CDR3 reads CASSVVAGANTGELFF. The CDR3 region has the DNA TGTGCCAGCAGCGTAGTAGCAGGAGCCAACACCGGGGAGCTGTTTTTT.

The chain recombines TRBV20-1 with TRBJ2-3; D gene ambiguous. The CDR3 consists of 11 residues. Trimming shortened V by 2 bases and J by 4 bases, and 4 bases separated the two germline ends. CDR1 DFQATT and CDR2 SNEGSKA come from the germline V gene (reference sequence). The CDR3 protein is CSARRSDTQYF. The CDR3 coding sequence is TGCAGTGCTAGAAGATCAGATACGCAGTATTTT.

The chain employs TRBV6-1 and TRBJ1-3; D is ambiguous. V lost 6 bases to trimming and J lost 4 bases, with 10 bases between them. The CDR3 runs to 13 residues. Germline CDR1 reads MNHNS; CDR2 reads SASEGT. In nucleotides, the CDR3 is TGTGCCAGCAGGATGGCCGGCGGAAACACCATATATTTT. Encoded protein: CASRMAGGNTIYF.

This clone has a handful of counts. Written as DNA, the CDR3 is TGCGCCAGCAGCTTGGAGACAGGGTTCGGCTACACCTTC. This codes for CASSLETGFGYTF. The chain uses TRBV5-1 and TRBJ1-2; 7 positions match TRBD1. The CDR3 consists of 13 residues. The trim removed 0 bases at V and 8 bases at J, leaving 4 bases unmatched. CDR1 and CDR2 from the germline V gene are SGHRS and YFSETQ.

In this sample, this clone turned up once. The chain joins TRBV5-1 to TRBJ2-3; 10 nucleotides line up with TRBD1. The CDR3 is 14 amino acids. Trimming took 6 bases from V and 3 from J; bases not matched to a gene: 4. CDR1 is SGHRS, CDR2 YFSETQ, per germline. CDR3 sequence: CASTPGQGTDTQYF. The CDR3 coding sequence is TGCGCCAGCACCCCGGGACAGGGGACAGATACGCAGTATTTT.

DNA for the CDR3: TGCGCCAGCAGCTTGGCTTCCGCAAACGCAGATACGCAGTATTTT. Protein sequence: CASSLASANADTQYF. V gene TRBV5-1 combines with J gene TRBJ2-3; unclear D gene. The CDR3 spans 15 residues. Trimming took 0 bases from V and 4 from J, leaving 12 bases between them. CDR1 is SGHRS and CDR2 is YFSETQ in the germline V gene.

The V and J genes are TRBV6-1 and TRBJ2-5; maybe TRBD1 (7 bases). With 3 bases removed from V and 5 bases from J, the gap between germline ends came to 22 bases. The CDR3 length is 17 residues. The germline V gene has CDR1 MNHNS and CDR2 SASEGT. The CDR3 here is CASSDRGDPKWMETQYF. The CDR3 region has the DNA TGTGCCAGCAGTGACAGGGGGGATCCCAAGTGGATGGAGACCCAGTACTTC.

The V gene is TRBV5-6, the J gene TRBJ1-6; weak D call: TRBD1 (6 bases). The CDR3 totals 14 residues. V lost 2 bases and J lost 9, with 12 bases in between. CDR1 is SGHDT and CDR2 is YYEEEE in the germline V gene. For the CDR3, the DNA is TGTGCCAGCAGCTTACGGGGGCTGGGTTCACCCCTCCACTTT. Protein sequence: CASSLRGLGSPLHF.

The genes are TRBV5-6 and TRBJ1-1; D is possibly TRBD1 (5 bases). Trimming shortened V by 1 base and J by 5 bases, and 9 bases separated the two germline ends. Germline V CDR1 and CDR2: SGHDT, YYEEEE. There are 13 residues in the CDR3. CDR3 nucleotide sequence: TGTGCCAGCAGCTTGATGGGGGTTACTGAAGCTTTCTTT. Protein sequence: CASSLMGVTEAFF. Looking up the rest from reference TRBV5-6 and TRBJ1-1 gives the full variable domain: DAGVTQSPTHLIKTRGQQVTLRCSPKSGHDTVSWYQQALGQGPQFIFQYYEEEERQRGNFPDRFSGHQFPNYSSELNVNALLLGDSALYLCASSLMGVTEAFFGQGTRLTVV.

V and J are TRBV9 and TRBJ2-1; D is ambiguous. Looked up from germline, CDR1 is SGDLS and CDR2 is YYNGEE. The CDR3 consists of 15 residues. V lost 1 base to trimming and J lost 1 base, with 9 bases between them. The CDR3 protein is CASSVTGGSYNEQFF. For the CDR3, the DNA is TGTGCCAGCAGCGTAACTGGTGGTTCCTACAATGAGCAGTTCTTC.

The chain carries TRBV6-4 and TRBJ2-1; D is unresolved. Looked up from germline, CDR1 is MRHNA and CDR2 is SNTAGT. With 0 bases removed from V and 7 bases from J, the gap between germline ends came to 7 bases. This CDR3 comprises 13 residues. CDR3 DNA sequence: TGTGCCAGCAGTGACTCGGACCATAATGAGCAGTTCTTC. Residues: CASSDSDHNEQFF.

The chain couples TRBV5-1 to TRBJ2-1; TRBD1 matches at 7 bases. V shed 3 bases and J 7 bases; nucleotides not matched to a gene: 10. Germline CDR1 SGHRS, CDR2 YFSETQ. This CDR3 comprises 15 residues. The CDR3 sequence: CASSSTKGARNEQFF. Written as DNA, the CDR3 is TGCGCCAGCAGCTCCACGAAGGGGGCGAGGAATGAGCAGTTCTTC. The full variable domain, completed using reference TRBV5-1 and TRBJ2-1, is KAGVTQTPRYLIKTRGQQVTLSCSPISGHRSVSWYQQTPGQGLQFLFEYFSETQRNKGNFPGRFSGRQFSNSRSEMNVSTLELGDSALYLCASSSTKGARNEQFFGPGTRLTVL.

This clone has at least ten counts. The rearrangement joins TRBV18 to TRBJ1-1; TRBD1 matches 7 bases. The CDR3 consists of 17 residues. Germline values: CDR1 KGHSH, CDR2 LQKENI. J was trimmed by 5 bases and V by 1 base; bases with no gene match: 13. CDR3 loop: CASSPRSQGVGGTEAFF. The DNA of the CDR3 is TGTGCCAGCTCACCACGGTCCCAGGGGGTCGGGGGGACTGAAGCTTTCTTT.

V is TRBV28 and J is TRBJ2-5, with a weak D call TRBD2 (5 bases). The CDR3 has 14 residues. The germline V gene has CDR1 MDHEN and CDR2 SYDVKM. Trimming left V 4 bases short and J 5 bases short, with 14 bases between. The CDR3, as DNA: TGTGCCAGCAGTTCATCGAGGGTCGCTGAGACCCAGTACTTC. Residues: CASSSSRVAETQYF.